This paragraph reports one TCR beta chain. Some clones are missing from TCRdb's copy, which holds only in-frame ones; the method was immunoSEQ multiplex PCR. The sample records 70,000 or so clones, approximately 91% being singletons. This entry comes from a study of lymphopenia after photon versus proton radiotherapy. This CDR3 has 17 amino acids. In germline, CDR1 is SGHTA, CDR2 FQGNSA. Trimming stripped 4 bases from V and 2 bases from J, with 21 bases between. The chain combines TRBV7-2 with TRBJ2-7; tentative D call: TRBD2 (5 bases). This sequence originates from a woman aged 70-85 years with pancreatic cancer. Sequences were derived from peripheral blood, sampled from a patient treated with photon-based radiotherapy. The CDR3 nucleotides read TGTGCCAGCAGCTATAAGACCGGGCTAGCTCGTACCTACGAGCAGTACTTC. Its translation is CASSYKTGLARTYEQYF.